The 17 T cell receptor beta chains reported below all come from one sample, sequenced in a study of blood T cell repertoires in COVID-19. The assay was immunoSEQ multiplex PCR, and TCRdb's table has in-frame clones only and misses some. The sample records 310,000 or so clones, roughly 88% being singletons. Sequenced material: peripheral blood. The receptor set was obtained from a woman between 50 and 59 years old with active or convalescent COVID-19.

The chain couples TRBV7-2 to TRBJ1-6; 7 bases line up with TRBD1. Germline CDR1 reads SGHTA; CDR2 reads FQGNSA. The CDR3 has 19 residues. Trimming removed 5 bases from V and 0 bases from J; junction bases left unmatched: 13. The CDR3 loop reads CASSLRDRYRSSYNSPLHF. CDR3 nucleotide sequence: TGTGCCAGCAGCCTAAGGGACAGATACAGGAGCTCCTATAATTCACCCCTCCACTTT.

The chain has TRBV4-1 and TRBJ2-1; D unclear. CDR3 length: 12 residues. V dropped 0 bases and J dropped 8 bases, with 5 bases sitting between them. Looked up from germline, CDR1 is MGHRA and CDR2 is YSYEKL. The CDR3 DNA reads as TGCGCCAGCAGCCAAGATTGGCATGAGCAGTTCTTC. Translation: CASSQDWHEQFF.

V usage is TRBV19 and J usage is TRBJ2-6; D might be TRBD2 (6 bases). V shed 3 bases and J shed 3 bases, with 12 bases lying between them. This CDR3 has 16 residues. CDR1 and CDR2 (germline): LNHDA, SQIVND (reference sequence). CDR3 coding DNA: TGTGCCAGTAGTATTGGTACCGGGAGTGGGGCCAACGTCCTGACTTTC. This sequence encodes CASSIGTGSGANVLTF.

The CDR3 spells CASSLSDRSTEAFF. CDR3 bases: TGTGCCAGCAGTTTATCCGACAGGAGCACTGAAGCTTTCTTT. The chain is built from TRBV28 and TRBJ1-1; tentatively, D is TRBD1 (6 bases). This CDR3 is built from 14 residues. Trimming took 1 base from V and 4 from J, leaving 10 bases between them. In germline, CDR1 is MDHEN, CDR2 SYDVKM.

The chain is built from TRBV7-9 and TRBJ2-1; 10 nucleotides line up with TRBD2. Germline V gene sequence: CDR1 SEHNR, CDR2 FQNEAQ (reference sequence). Trimming at V came to 4 bases and at J to 3 bases, leaving 6 bases not matched to a gene. This CDR3 contains 16 residues. CDR3: CASSSTSGYGYNEQFF. The DNA of the CDR3 is TGTGCCAGCAGCTCGACTAGCGGGTACGGCTACAATGAGCAGTTCTTC. The full variable domain, completed using reference TRBV7-9 and TRBJ2-1, is DTGVSQNPRHKITKRGQNVTFRCDPISEHNRLYWYRQTLGQGPEFLTYFQNEAQLEKSRLLSDRFSAERPKGSFSTLEIQRTEQGDSAMYLCASSSTSGYGYNEQFFGPGTRLTVL.

This chain links TRBV30 with TRBJ1-6; D is unclear. The CDR3 extends over 13 amino acids. V dropped 5 bases and J dropped 3 bases, with 8 bases sitting between them. Germline V gives CDR1 GTSNPN, CDR2 SVGIG (reference sequence). The CDR3 nucleotides are TGTGCCTGGGCCGGGTTCTATAATTCACCCCTCCACTTT. It specifies CAWAGFYNSPLHF.

This clone turned up a few times. This CDR3 is CASSKAIRGAQPQHF. The CDR3 bases are TGTGCCAGCAGCAAAGCTATTCGGGGGGCTCAGCCCCAGCATTTT. The chain couples TRBV21-1 to TRBJ1-5. TRBV21-1 is given as a pseudogene. The CDR3 has 15 amino acids.

The gene calls are TRBV7-2 and TRBJ2-1, with D hard to call. Deletions cut 2 bases from V and 4 bases from J, with 24 bases between. Germline V gene data show CDR1 as SGHTA and CDR2 as FQGNSA. This CDR3 region has 19 residues. This CDR3 reads CASSLSPWASSPSYNEQFF. CDR3 nucleotide sequence: TGTGCCAGCAGCTTATCCCCTTGGGCCTCCTCCCCCTCTTACAATGAGCAGTTCTTC.

This clone was counted once. This chain joins TRBV2 and TRBJ2-1; TRBD2 aligns across 12 bases. CDR3 length equals 15 residues. J gave up 9 bases and V 6 bases, and 9 bases lay outside the gene matches. Germline-derived CDR1 and CDR2 are SNHLY and FYNNEI. The CDR3 is CASRDTSGGSIEQFF. In nucleotides, the CDR3 is TGTGCCAGCAGGGATACTAGCGGGGGGTCAATTGAGCAGTTCTTC.

V is TRBV14 and J is TRBJ1-1; D might be TRBD1 (5 bases). V gave up 3 bases and J gave up 4 bases, with 9 bases separating them. This CDR3 region has 13 residues. Germline V gene sequence: CDR1 SGHDN, CDR2 FVKESK. Written as DNA, the CDR3 is TGTGCCAGCAGCCAGACAGCGTCCACTGAAGCTTTCTTT. It encodes CASSQTASTEAFF.

J is TRBJ1-2 and V is TRBV28; 8 bases map to TRBD1. Trimming removed 7 bases from V and 5 bases from J; junction bases left unmatched: 12. Germline-derived CDR1 and CDR2 are MDHEN and SYDVKM. This CDR3 is 15 amino acids long. CDR3 sequence (DNA): TGTGCCAGCACCCCGACAGGGGCCAGACTATATGGCTACACCTTC. Encoded protein: CASTPTGARLYGYTF.

The V and J genes are TRBV18 and TRBJ2-3; TRBD2 matches at 16 bases. CDR3 length: 20 residues. Germline values: CDR1 KGHSH, CDR2 LQKENI. Losses at the gene ends were 2 bases for V and 1 base for J; bases not matched to a gene: 9. The CDR3 nucleotides are TGTGCCAGCTCACCAATGGCTGGGACTAGCGGGAGGGCCGGCACAGATACGCAGTATTTT. Its translation is CASSPMAGTSGRAGTDTQYF.

The chain has TRBV6-5 and TRBJ1-3, with TRBD1 as a possible D gene (6 bases). Trimming took off 5 bases at V and 0 bases at J, with 11 bases between the two ends. This CDR3 spans 15 amino acids. CDR1 is MNHEY, CDR2 SVGAGI, per germline. The CDR3 DNA is TGTGCCAGCAGTCTTCAACAGGGCTCTGGAAACACCATATATTTT. Its translation is CASSLQQGSGNTIYF.

The CDR3 loop is CASSPYGGESDEQYF. The CDR3 DNA reads TGCGCCAGCAGCCCATATGGGGGGGAGTCAGACGAGCAGTACTTC. V and J are TRBV5-1 and TRBJ2-7, with TRBD2 identical over 7 bases. This CDR3 comprises 15 residues. Per the germline V gene, CDR1 is SGHRS and CDR2 is YFSETQ. The V segment lost 4 bases and the J segment 5 bases; nucleotides outside the gene matches: 12.

The chain uses TRBV19 and TRBJ1-2, with TRBD1 matching over 7 bases. With 6 bases clipped from V and 4 bases from J, the junction kept 2 bases outside the gene matches. Looked up from germline, CDR1 is LNHDA and CDR2 is SQIVND (reference sequence). The length of the CDR3 is 12 residues. CDR3 protein: CASSGQVYGYTF. CDR3 DNA: TGTGCCAGTAGCGGACAGGTCTATGGCTACACCTTC. Drawing the rest from reference TRBV19 and TRBJ1-2, the complete variable domain is DGGITQSPKYLFRKEGQNVTLSCEQNLNHDAMYWYRQDPGQGLRLIYYSQIVNDFQKGDIAEGYSVSREKKESFPLTVTSAQKNPTAFYLCASSGQVYGYTFGSGTRLTVV.

CDR3 residues: CASSREAFF. The DNA of the CDR3 is TGTGCCAGCAGCCGTGAAGCTTTCTTT. This chain uses TRBV7-9 with TRBJ1-1, with unresolved D. The V end was cut by 5 bases, the J end by 7 bases, with 2 bases between. CDR1 SEHNR and CDR2 FQNEAQ come from the germline V gene (reference sequence). This CDR3 region has 9 residues.

This chain links TRBV7-3 with TRBJ2-3; 8 bases agree with TRBD2. CDR1 and CDR2 (germline): SGHTA, FQGTGA. The junction had 3 bases not matched to a gene; V was cut back by 1 base and J by 0 bases. The CDR3 sequence is 16 residues long. The CDR3, as DNA: TGTGCCAGCAGCTTAATTGCGGGGGGAAGCACAGATACGCAGTATTTT. This gives the protein CASSLIAGGSTDTQYF.